This TCR beta chain was captured in a study of blood T cells in healthy people across ages. General study points: Roughly linearly, TCR beta diversity per million T cells fell as age increased. It was the long-lived donors that had more naive CD4+ cells and higher diversity than aged donors.

Drawing of peripheral blood yielded 7.5 to 10 milliliters from each donor. A second roughly 7 to 12 cycle PCR used barcoded and J-beta primers. TCRdb re-analysed the 5' RACE reads in MiXCR, keeping a single row per CDR3 protein. Of roughly 800,000 distinct CDR3 sequences in the sample, around 25% were seen once. The CDR3 is 13 residues long. V lost 0 bases, J lost 7 bases, and 10 bases lay in between. Germline-derived CDR1 and CDR2 are SGHRS and YFSETQ. This clonotype was picked up a small number of times. The antigen is unknown. These data are also associated with another study on T cells of mothers and their children. Turning to that study: Unrelated mother-child pairs always had slightly, but never significantly, lower normalized overlap than related pairs.

This clonotype was sampled from a boy between 10 and 17 years old in good health. Sequenced material: blood. The J gene is TRBJ1-1, the V gene TRBV5-1, with no clear D. CDR3 in DNA: TGCGCCAGCAGCTTGGACGGACGGCTTGAAGCTTTCTTT. Residues: CASSLDGRLEAFF.